The rows below give T cell receptor beta chains drawn from one sample of a study of shared clonotypes between healthy human individuals. Repertoires were generated with immunoSEQ multiplex PCR, while TCRdb's copy carries only in-frame clones and drops some. This table has over 1.4 million clones, roughly 96% appearing once. Sequences were obtained from naive CD4+ T cells sorted from blood. These receptors came from a man aged 30-40 years in good health. Each CDR3 is given with its conserved first and last residue. The order of the fields is D gene, J gene, V gene, CDR3 protein, CDR3 DNA. The D gene is left open where the match is weak.

TRBD1 | TRBJ2-1 | TRBV6-1 | CAIPSRQGNEQFF | TGTGCCATCCCATCAAGACAGGGCAATGAGCAGTTCTTC
TRBD2 | TRBJ2-7 | TRBV5-1 | CASSGGLADHSSYEQYF | TGCGCCAGCAGCGGAGGACTAGCGGACCATAGTTCCTACGAGCAGTACTTC
- | TRBJ1-5 | TRBV15 | CATSRGPGEVGIGNQPQHF | TGTGCCACCAGCAGGGGACCGGGGGAAGTGGGAATTGGCAATCAGCCCCAGCATTTT
- | TRBJ1-2 | TRBV19 | CASSIRGEQDYGYTF | TGTGCCAGTAGTATTCGGGGGGAACAGGACTATGGCTACACCTTC
- | TRBJ1-1 | TRBV18 | CASSEGGTEAFF | TGTGCCAGCTCGGAGGGAGGCACTGAAGCTTTCTTT
TRBD2 | TRBJ2-7 | TRBV7-6 | CASSLGGLAGDPIKQYF | TGTGCCAGCAGCTTAGGGGGACTAGCGGGAGACCCTATTAAGCAGTACTTC
TRBD2 | TRBJ2-3 | TRBV11-2 | CASSLVTSGKLGTQYF | TGTGCCAGCAGCTTAGTAACTAGCGGGAAGTTAGGTACGCAGTATTTT
- | TRBJ1-1 | TRBV18 | CASSPKPNTEAFF | TGTGCCAGCTCACCAAAGCCAAACACTGAAGCTTTCTTT
TRBD2 | TRBJ2-2 | TRBV11-3 | CASSFTLPTSAANTGELFF | TGTGCCAGCAGCTTTACCCTCCCCACTAGCGCCGCGAACACCGGGGAGCTGTTTTTT
- | TRBJ2-7 | TRBV5-6 | CASSAGLTGLYEQYF | TGTGCCAGCAGCGCAGGACTGACAGGCCTCTACGAGCAGTACTTC